Listed here are 27 T cell receptor beta chains from one sample, sequenced in a study of post-analysis software for immune sequencing data. Their specific antigens are unknown. Study conclusions and caveats: Four to six TRBV segments appeared more often in patients than in controls, and TRBV5-6, TRBV5-1 and TRBV20-1 were among these.

Prepared TCR beta cDNA libraries contained unique molecular identifiers. TCRdb re-analysed the PCR reads in MiXCR, keeping a single row per CDR3 protein. The repertoire holds roughly 650,000 distinct CDR3 sequences, with roughly three fifths as singletons. The sequenced sample consisted of blood. The receptors stem from a girl aged 2-10 years with multiple sclerosis.

The J gene is TRBJ2-5, the V gene TRBV9, with 7 bases matching TRBD2. V dropped 0 bases and J dropped 5; count of bases not matched to a gene: 4. The germline gives CDR1 SGDLS, CDR2 YYNGEE. The CDR3 totals 14 residues. CDR3 sequence (DNA): TGTGCCAGCAGCGTAGCGGGAGGCTACGAGACCCAGTACTTC. The encoded protein is CASSVAGGYETQYF.

This clonotype was picked up one time. The V call is TRBV7-9, the J call TRBJ2-7, with a tentative D call TRBD1 (6 bases). V dropped 5 bases and J dropped 2 bases, with 13 bases sitting between them. This CDR3 is built from 14 residues. Germline values: CDR1 SEHNR, CDR2 FQNEAQ (reference sequence). The DNA for the CDR3 is TGTGCCAGCAGCGAGACGGACAGAACCTACGAGCAGTACTTC. Its translation is CASSETDRTYEQYF.

This chain connects TRBV6-2 or TRBV6-3 to TRBJ1-1, with unresolved D. CDR3 size: 14 residues. V was trimmed by 2 bases and J by 0 bases, leaving 7 bases between them. The V gene's germline CDR1 is MNHEY and CDR2 SVGEGT. CDR3 in amino acids: CASSYREMNTEAFF. The CDR3, as DNA: TGTGCCAGCAGTTACCGGGAAATGAACACTGAAGCTTTCTTT.

A word on this clonotype: A junction end diverges from the germline sequence, so it may reflect a read error. J is TRBJ2-3 and V is TRBV30; D gene ambiguous. The CDR3 extends over 11 amino acids. Per the germline V gene, CDR1 is GTSNPN and CDR2 is SVGIG (reference sequence). The CDR3 sequence is CAWSGTDTQYF. DNA for the CDR3: TGTGCCTGGAGTGGCACGGATACGCAGTATTTT.

The CDR3 DNA reads as TGTGCCAGCAGCTTTCTAGGCAGCCAAGAGACCCAGTACTTC. Encoded protein: CASSFLGSQETQYF. The J gene is TRBJ2-5, the V gene TRBV11-2; D call uncertain. The germline V and J ends were trimmed by 3 bases and 1 base, with 9 bases remaining between them. CDR1 and CDR2 from the germline V gene are SGHAT and FQNNGV. The CDR3 totals 14 residues.

This chain connects TRBV3-1 to TRBJ2-1, with D unclear. The better agreement between TRBJ2-7 and the DNA end casts doubt on the J call. The germline gives CDR1 LGHDT, CDR2 YNNKEL (reference sequence). The CDR3 is 13 amino acids. The CDR3, as DNA: TGTGCCAGCAGCCCCGGCTCCTACAATGAGCAGTACTTC. It encodes CASSPGSYNEQYF.

V gene TRBV7-6 combines with J gene TRBJ1-1; 7 bases line up with TRBD1. J gave up 4 bases and V 4 bases, and 3 bases lay outside the gene matches. CDR1 and CDR2 (germline): SGHVS, FNYEAQ. The length of the CDR3 is 13 residues. CDR3 region: CASSSTGLTEAFF. CDR3 bases: TGTGCCAGCAGCTCGACAGGGCTCACTGAAGCTTTCTTT.

The chain has TRBV2 and TRBJ2-5, with D perhaps assigned TRBD1 or TRBD2 (5 bases each). Between the trimmed V and J ends, which lost 6 bases and 1 base, there was a span of 12 bases. The germline CDR1 and CDR2 sequences are SNHLY and FYNNEI. This CDR3 has 14 residues. CDR3 sequence: CASRPGRVQETQYF. DNA of the CDR3: TGTGCCAGCAGACCGGGACGCGTCCAAGAGACCCAGTACTTC.

This clonotype was observed a few times. V gene TRBV5-8 combines with J gene TRBJ2-6; TRBD2 matches at 8 bases. Germline values: CDR1 SGHTS, CDR2 YDEGEE. V shed 7 bases, J shed 0 bases, and the junction held 3 bases outside the gene matches. The length of the CDR3 is 15 residues. CDR3 nucleotides: TGTGCCAGCGGGAGCGGGAGCTCTGGGGCCAACGTCCTGACTTTC. Encoded protein: CASGSGSSGANVLTF. Combining the CDR3 with reference TRBV5-8 and TRBJ2-6 gives the whole variable domain EAGVTQSPTHLIKTRGQQATLRCSPISGHTSVYWYQQALGLGLQFLLWYDEGEERNRGNFPPRFSGRQFPNYSSELNVNALELEDSALYLCASGSGSSGANVLTFGAGSRLTVL.

This chain links TRBV12-3 or TRBV12-4 with TRBJ2-5, with D uncertain. V was clipped by 6 bases and J by 4 bases, with 18 bases between them. This CDR3 region has 15 residues. The CDR3 here is CASRSHRVKGETQYF. In DNA form, the CDR3 reads TGTGCCAGCAGGTCTCACAGAGTTAAAGGAGAGACCCAGTACTTC.

This rearrangement joins TRBV12-3 or TRBV12-4 to TRBJ2-3; 7 bases are a match to TRBD1. The CDR3 loop spans 16 amino acids. The V gene end was trimmed by 6 bases and the J gene end by 2 bases; junction bases not matched to a gene: 11. Written as DNA, the CDR3 is TGTGCCAGCAGCCCAGGACAGGACAGACTCACAGATACGCAGTATTTT. Protein product: CASSPGQDRLTDTQYF.

The rearrangement uses TRBV5-1 and TRBJ2-3; 9 positions agree with TRBD2. Germline lookup yields CDR1 SGHRS and CDR2 YFSETQ. CDR3 length: 13 residues. The CDR3 DNA reads as TGCGCATCGCGGGAGGGATTTACAGATACGCAGTATTTT. It translates to CASREGFTDTQYF.

This chain connects TRBV4-1 to TRBJ1-2; D perhaps matches TRBD1 (5 bases). Trimming cost V 0 bases and J 3 bases, with 8 bases left between them. The CDR3 totals 14 residues. Looked up from germline, CDR1 is MGHRA and CDR2 is YSYEKL. CDR3 nucleotide sequence: TGCGCCAGCAGCCAAGAAAGACAGCACTATGGCTACACCTTC. It specifies CASSQERQHYGYTF.

The chain employs TRBV20-1 and TRBJ1-1; maybe TRBD1 (5 bases). The CDR3 runs 12 residues. V was cut by 5 bases and J by 3 bases, with 10 bases left in between. Germline V gives CDR1 DFQATT, CDR2 SNEGSKA (reference sequence). CDR3 residues: CSAVGGDTEAFF. The CDR3 DNA is TGCAGTGCTGTCGGGGGGGACACTGAAGCTTTCTTT.

The gene calls are TRBV20-1 and TRBJ2-1; 11 positions match TRBD1. In germline, CDR1 is DFQATT, CDR2 SNEGSKA (reference sequence). V was clipped by 3 bases and J by 8 bases; unmatched bases: 9. This CDR3 is 15 amino acids long. DNA for the CDR3: TGCAGTGCTAGTCCGGGGACAGGGGGTTTCCATGAGCAGTTCTTC. This codes for CSASPGTGGFHEQFF.

This clonotype occurred once. The J gene is TRBJ2-7, the V gene TRBV7-9, with 10 bases that match TRBD2. The V gene's germline CDR1 is SEHNR and CDR2 FQNEAQ (reference sequence). There are 16 residues in the CDR3. With 4 bases clipped from V and 2 bases from J, the junction kept 8 bases outside the gene matches. CDR3 sequence reads: CASSSHRTSGTYEQYF. In DNA, the CDR3 is TGTGCCAGCAGCTCCCACAGGACTAGCGGAACCTACGAGCAGTACTTC.

This clonotype was detected a few times. The rearrangement links TRBV5-1 to TRBJ2-4; 7 nucleotides line up with TRBD1. The V gene end was trimmed by 0 bases and the J gene end by 6 bases; junction bases not matched to a gene: 3. The CDR3 spans 14 residues. Germline V lookup: CDR1 SGHRS, CDR2 YFSETQ. DNA of the CDR3: TGCGCCAGCAGCTTGGAGGGGGCAGGAAACATTCAGTACTTC. Its translation is CASSLEGAGNIQYF.

This chain connects TRBV7-2 to TRBJ2-3; weak D call: TRBD1 (6 bases). CDR1 is SGHTA and CDR2 is FQGNSA in the germline V gene. This CDR3 contains 15 residues. V lost 3 bases and J lost 0, with 10 bases in between. The CDR3 DNA follows: TGTGCCAGCAGCTTTCAGGGGCCCAGCACAGATACGCAGTATTTT. This codes for CASSFQGPSTDTQYF.

This clonotype has a single count. The chain uses TRBV2 and TRBJ2-7; the match to TRBD1 covers 9 bases. The end of the DNA aligns better with TRBJ2-5, so the J call may be wrong. The CDR3 totals 14 residues. From germline, CDR1 is SNHLY and CDR2 FYNNEI. This CDR3 reads CASSVRTGVETQYF. DNA for the CDR3: TGTGCCAGCAGTGTAAGGACAGGGGTCGAGACCCAGTACTTC.

The V call is TRBV5-1, the J call TRBJ2-7; D tentatively reads TRBD1 or TRBD2 (5 bases each). CDR3 length: 20 residues. The V gene lost 1 base and the J gene lost 0 bases, with 26 bases spanning the gap. The germline V gene encodes CDR1 SGHRS and CDR2 YFSETQ. CDR3 amino acids: CASSLLPPGPQQPSSYEQYF. CDR3 nucleotide sequence: TGCGCCAGCAGCTTGCTACCTCCGGGACCGCAACAGCCCAGCTCCTACGAGCAGTACTTC.

This sequence joins TRBV5-5 and TRBJ2-3, with D maybe TRBD2 (6 bases). The V end lost 0 bases, the J end lost 5 bases, and 16 bases lay between the germline ends. The CDR3 length is 16 residues. Germline V gene data show CDR1 as SGHKS and CDR2 as YYEKEE (reference sequence). The CDR3 DNA is TGTGCCAGCAGCTTGGGGAGGACGGCGCGGGAAGATACGCAGTATTTT. It codes for CASSLGRTAREDTQYF. The entire variable domain, with the rest obtained from reference TRBV5-5 and TRBJ2-3, is as follows: DAGVTQSPTHLIKTRGQQVTLRCSPISGHKSVSWYQQVLGQGPQFIFQYYEKEERGRGNFPDRFSARQFPNYSSELNVNALLLGDSALYLCASSLGRTAREDTQYFGPGTRLTVL.

This chain joins TRBV29-1 and TRBJ1-1; unclear D gene. Germline CDR1 is SQVTM and CDR2 is ANQGSEA. Trimming removed 2 bases at V and 1 base at J, with 8 bases between. This CDR3 is 13 amino acids long. CDR3 nucleotide sequence: TGCAGCGTTGAAACTAAACGGAACACTGAAGCTTTCTTT. Amino acids: CSVETKRNTEAFF.

The chain has TRBV20-1 and TRBJ2-1; a weak D match, TRBD2 (5 bases). CDR3 length: 16 residues. The germline gives CDR1 DFQATT, CDR2 SNEGSKA (reference sequence). Trimming took 1 base from V and 1 from J, leaving 14 bases between them. CDR3 protein: CSARGTSGRSYNEQFF. Here the CDR3 DNA reads TGCAGTGCTAGAGGTACAAGCGGTCGTTCCTACAATGAGCAGTTCTTC.

V gene TRBV28 combines with J gene TRBJ2-5; D remains ambiguous. The J call may be mistaken, given a closer DNA end match to TRBJ2-7. Germline V CDR1 and CDR2: MDHEN, SYDVKM. There are 16 residues in the CDR3. The chain's CDR3 is CASSFLAGPPYYEQYF. In DNA form, the CDR3 reads TGTGCCAGCAGTTTTTTGGCCGGGCCCCCGTACTACGAGCAGTACTTC.

The gene calls are TRBV4-1 and TRBJ2-1, with 7 bases fitting TRBD2. This CDR3 comprises 16 residues. Trimming took 0 bases from V and 5 from J; bases not matched to a gene: 7. Germline CDR1 MGHRA, CDR2 YSYEKL. CDR3 sequence: CASSQDLQAGNNEQFF. DNA for the CDR3: TGCGCCAGCAGCCAAGATCTACAAGCGGGAAACAATGAGCAGTTCTTC.

The rearrangement joins TRBV6-2 or TRBV6-3 to TRBJ2-5; 7 nucleotides agree with TRBD2. The junction had 8 bases not matched to a gene; V was cut back by 8 bases and J by 5 bases. Per germline, CDR1 MNHEY and CDR2 SVGEGT. The CDR3 contains 13 residues. The CDR3 DNA is TGTGCCAGCCTTCCGACTAGCTTGGAGACCCAGTACTTC. This codes for CASLPTSLETQYF.

The J gene is TRBJ2-1, the V gene TRBV12-3 or TRBV12-4, with D perhaps being TRBD1 or TRBD2 (6 bases each). The CDR3 loop spans 16 amino acids. Trimming pared 1 base from V and 1 base from J, leaving 11 bases between. CDR3 DNA sequence: TGTGCCAGCAGTTTAGAGGGGGGCCTATCCTACAATGAGCAGTTCTTC. Residues: CASSLEGGLSYNEQFF.